This T cell receptor (beta chain) was retrieved from a study of beta chain features in type 1 diabetes. For the study at large: Age, gender, cell numbers and subset yield matched between patients and controls.

A single heparinised blood sample, averaging approximately 0.12 L, was obtained per donor. A sort by CD45RO/CCR7/CD25/CD127/CD95/CD27 yielded CD4+ naive, central memory, regulatory and stem cell-like memory cells. Isolated RNA was reverse transcribed in full, so expressed TCRB transcripts were sequenced. The table came from immunoSEQ multiplex PCR; TCRdb's copy has only in-frame clones and leaves some out. The table lists 20,000 to 25,000 clones, about 58% of them singletons. Study-level points and caveats: When Type 1 diabetes patients were examined, their TCRB CDR3s proved moderately but significantly shorter in all four CD4+ subsets.

This CDR3 spans 17 amino acids. The V segment lost 1 base and the J segment 2 bases; nucleotides outside the gene matches: 11. Germline V gives CDR1 KGHSH, CDR2 LQKENI. Regarding this clone: Its cognate antigen is unknown.

The TCR comes from a man aged 18 to 30 with type 1 diabetes. The chain uses TRBV18 and TRBJ2-7; 7 bases map to TRBD1. The source material was stem cell memory CD4+ T cells from blood. The CDR3 coding sequence is TGTGCCAGCTCACCACTCGCGGCAGGGACAGAAACCTACGAGCAGTACTTC. This sequence encodes CASSPLAAGTETYEQYF.